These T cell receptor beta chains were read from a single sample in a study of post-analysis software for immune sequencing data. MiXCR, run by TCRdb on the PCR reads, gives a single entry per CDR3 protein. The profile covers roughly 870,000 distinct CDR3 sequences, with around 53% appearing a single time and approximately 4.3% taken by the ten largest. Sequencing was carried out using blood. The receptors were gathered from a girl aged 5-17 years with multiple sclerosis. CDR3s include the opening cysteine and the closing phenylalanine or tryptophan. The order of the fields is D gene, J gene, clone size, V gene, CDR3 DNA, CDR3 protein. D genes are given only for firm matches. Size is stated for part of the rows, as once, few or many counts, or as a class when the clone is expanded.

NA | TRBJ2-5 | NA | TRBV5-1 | TGCGCCAGCAGCTTGGATTTATCTGGGACCCAAGAGACCCAGTACTTC | CASSLDLSGTQETQYF
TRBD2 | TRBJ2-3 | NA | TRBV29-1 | TGCAGCGTTCTAGCGGGAGGATCAACAGATACGCAGTATTTT | CSVLAGGSTDTQYF
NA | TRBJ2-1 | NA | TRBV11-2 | TGTGCCAGCATCAAGACAGGAACGGACAATGAGCAGTTCTTC | CASIKTGTDNEQFF
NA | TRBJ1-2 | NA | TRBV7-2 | TGTGCCAGCTTGTGGGGTTTCAACTATGGCTACACCTTC | CASLWGFNYGYTF
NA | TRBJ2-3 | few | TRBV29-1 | TGCAGCGTTGGAGCCCAGGGGACAGATACGCAGTATTTT | CSVGAQGTDTQYF
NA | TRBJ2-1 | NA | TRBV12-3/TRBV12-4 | TGTGCCAGCAGCCTGGGACTTTTCTACAATGAGCAGTTCTTC | CASSLGLFYNEQFF
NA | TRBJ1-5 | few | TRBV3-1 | TGTGCCAGCAGCTTAGGGGTAACGAATCAGCCCCAGCATTTT | CASSLGVTNQPQHF
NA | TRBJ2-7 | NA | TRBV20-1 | TGCAGTGCTAGACCTGGACTAAGCTCCTACGAGCAGTACTTC | CSARPGLSSYEQYF
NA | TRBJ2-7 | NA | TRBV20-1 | TGCAGCGCAGGGGCCCTGATGGACGAGCAGTACTTC | CSAGALMDEQYF
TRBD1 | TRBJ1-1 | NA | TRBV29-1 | TGCAGCGTTGAAGAATCCGGGACAGGCGCTTTCTTT | CSVEESGTGAFF
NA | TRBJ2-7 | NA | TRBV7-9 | TGTGCCAGCAGCGCCCGACAGCGACCCTACGAGCAGTACTTC | CASSARQRPYEQYF
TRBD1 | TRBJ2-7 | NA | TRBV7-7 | TGTGCCAGCAGTCTAGGACAGGGGGCGACCAACGAGCAGTACTTC | CASSLGQGATNEQYF
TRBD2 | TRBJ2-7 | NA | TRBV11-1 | TGTGCCAGCAGCTTAGCGCCGGGGACTAGCGGGAGTTACGAGCAGTACTTC | CASSLAPGTSGSYEQYF
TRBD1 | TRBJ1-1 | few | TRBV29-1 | TGCAGCGTGGATGGATTACAGGGGTCGGAGGGTTTCTTT | CSVDGLQGSEGFF
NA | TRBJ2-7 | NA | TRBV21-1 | TGTGCCAGCAGCAAGGGGGGGGGGACCTCCTACGAGCAGTACTTC | CASSKGGGTSYEQYF
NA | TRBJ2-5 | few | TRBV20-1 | TGCAGTGCTAGAGATTTCCTAAGGGACCTAAGGACGGAGACCCAGTACTTC | CSARDFLRDLRTETQYF
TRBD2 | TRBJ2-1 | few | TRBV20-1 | TGCAGTGCTCCACGGGGGGTTCGCGATGAGCAGTTCTTC | CSAPRGVRDEQFF
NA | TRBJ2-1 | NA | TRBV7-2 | TGTGCCAGCAGCTTAAGGGGGGTAGGCGCTGAGCAGTTCTTC | CASSLRGVGAEQFF
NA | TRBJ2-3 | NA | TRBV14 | TGTGCCAGCAGCGGGAAGACAGATACGCAGTATTTT | CASSGKTDTQYF
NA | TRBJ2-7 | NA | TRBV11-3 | TGTGCCAGCAGCCTAAACCGGGCCCTCTCCTACGAGCAGTACTTC | CASSLNRALSYEQYF
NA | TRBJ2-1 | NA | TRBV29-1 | TGCAGCGTGCACGTTTCCTACAATGAGCAGTTCTTC | CSVHVSYNEQFF
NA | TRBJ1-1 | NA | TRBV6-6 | TGTGCCAGCAGTTCGACGTTGTCGAGGGCTCAAGCTTTCTTT | CASSSTLSRAQAFF
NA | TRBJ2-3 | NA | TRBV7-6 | TGTGCCAGCAGCCCACCGTGTCAACTGGAGTATTTT | CASSPPCQLEYF
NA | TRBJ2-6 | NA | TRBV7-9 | TGTGCCAGCAGCCTAGGGGGTAATTTAGGCGTCCTGACTTTC | CASSLGGNLGVLTF
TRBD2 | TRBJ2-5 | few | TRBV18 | TGTGCCAGCTCAACCGGGACTATGTTGGAGACCCAGTACTTC | CASSTGTMLETQYF
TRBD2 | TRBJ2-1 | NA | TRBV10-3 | TGTGCCATCAGCGACGGGAGGGGGGTCTACAATGAGCAGTTCTTC | CAISDGRGVYNEQFF
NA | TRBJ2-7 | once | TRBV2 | TGTGCCAGCAGTGATCAGGGGATAGGGTACGAGCAGTACTTC | CASSDQGIGYEQYF
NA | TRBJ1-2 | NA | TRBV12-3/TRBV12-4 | TGTGCCAGCAGTTCCCCCCATATAAGCCCGCGCAATGGCTACACCTTC | CASSSPHISPRNGYTF
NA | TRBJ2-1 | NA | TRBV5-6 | TGTGCCAGCAGCCCGAACCGTATAGTATTCGATGAGCAGTTCTTC | CASSPNRIVFDEQFF